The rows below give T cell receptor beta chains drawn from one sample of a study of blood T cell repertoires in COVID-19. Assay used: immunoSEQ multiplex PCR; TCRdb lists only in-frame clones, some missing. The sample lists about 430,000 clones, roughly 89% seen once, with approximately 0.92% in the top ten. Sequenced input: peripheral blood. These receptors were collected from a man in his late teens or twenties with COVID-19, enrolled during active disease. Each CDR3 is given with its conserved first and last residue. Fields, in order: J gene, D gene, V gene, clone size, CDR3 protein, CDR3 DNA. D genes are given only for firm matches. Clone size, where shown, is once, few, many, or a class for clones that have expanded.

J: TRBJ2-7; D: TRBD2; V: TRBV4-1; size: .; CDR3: CASSQSSGASYEQYF; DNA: TGCGCCAGCAGCCAATCTAGCGGGGCCTCCTACGAGCAGTACTTC
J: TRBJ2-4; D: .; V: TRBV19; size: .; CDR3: CASSTGGGGLNIQYF; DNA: TGTGCCAGTAGTACCGGGGGCGGGGGCTTAAACATTCAGTACTTC
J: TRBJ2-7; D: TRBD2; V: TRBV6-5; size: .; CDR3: CASSYVLAGTYEQYF; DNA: TGTGCCAGCAGTTATGTACTAGCGGGTACCTACGAGCAGTACTTC
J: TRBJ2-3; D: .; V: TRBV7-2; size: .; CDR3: CASSLMSRGSTDTQYF; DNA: TGTGCCAGCAGCTTAATGTCTAGGGGTTCCACAGATACGCAGTATTTT
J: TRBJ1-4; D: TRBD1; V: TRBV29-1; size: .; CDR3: CSGMGQGTEKLFF; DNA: TGCAGCGGGATGGGACAGGGAACGGAAAAACTGTTTTTT
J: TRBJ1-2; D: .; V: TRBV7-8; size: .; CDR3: CASSLVSGDGYTF; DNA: TGTGCCAGCAGCTTAGTCTCAGGGGATGGCTACACCTTC
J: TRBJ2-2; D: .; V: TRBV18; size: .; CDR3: CASSPWDLNTGELFF; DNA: TGTGCCAGCTCACCCTGGGACTTGAACACCGGGGAGCTGTTTTTT
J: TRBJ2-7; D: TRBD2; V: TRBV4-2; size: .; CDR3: CASGERGASGGEQYF; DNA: TGTGCCAGCGGAGAAAGGGGGGCTAGCGGGGGCGAGCAGTACTTC
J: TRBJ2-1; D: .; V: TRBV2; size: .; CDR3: CASRKSSEQFF; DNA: TGTGCCAGCAGGAAAAGCTCCGAGCAGTTCTTC
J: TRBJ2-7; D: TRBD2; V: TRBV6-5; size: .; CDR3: CASSYSSGGDYEQYF; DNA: TGTGCCAGCAGTTACTCGTCGGGGGGGGACTACGAGCAGTACTTC
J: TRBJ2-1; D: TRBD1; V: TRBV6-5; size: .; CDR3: CASSPGGTSYNEQFF; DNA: TGTGCCAGCAGTCCAGGGGGCACGTCCTACAATGAGCAGTTCTTC
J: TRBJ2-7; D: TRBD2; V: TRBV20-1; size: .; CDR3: CSASVPAGGREQYF; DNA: TGCAGTGCTAGTGTCCCAGCGGGGGGACGCGAGCAGTACTTC
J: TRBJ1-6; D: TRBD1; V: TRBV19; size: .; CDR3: CASSIGDRGNSPLHF; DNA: TGTGCCAGTAGTATTGGGGACAGGGGTAATTCACCCCTCCACTTT
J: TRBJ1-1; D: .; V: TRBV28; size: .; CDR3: CATGVDTEAFF; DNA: TGTGCCACCGGGGTGGACACTGAAGCTTTCTTT
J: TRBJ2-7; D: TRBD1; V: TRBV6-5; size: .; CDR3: CASSYGQGATSYEQYF; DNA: TGTGCCAGCAGTTACGGGCAGGGGGCGACCTCCTACGAGCAGTACTTC
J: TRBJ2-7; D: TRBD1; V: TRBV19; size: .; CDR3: CASSMTGVSYEQYF; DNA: TGTGCCAGTAGTATGACAGGGGTCTCCTACGAGCAGTACTTC
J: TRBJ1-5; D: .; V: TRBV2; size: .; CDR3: CASNSNRYQPQHF; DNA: TGTGCCAGCAACTCTAACAGGTATCAGCCCCAGCATTTT
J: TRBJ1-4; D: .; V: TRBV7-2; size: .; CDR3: CASSPWGGTATNEKLFF; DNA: TGTGCCAGCAGCCCTTGGGGGGGAACCGCAACTAATGAAAAACTGTTTTTT
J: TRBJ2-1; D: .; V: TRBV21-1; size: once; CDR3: CASSPQGDRFRDNEQFF; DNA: TGTGCCAGCAGCCCCCAAGGAGACCGGTTCCGGGACAATGAGCAGTTCTTC
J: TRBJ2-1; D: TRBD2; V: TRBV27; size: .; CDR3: CASSLGATSGRVRNNEQFF; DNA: TGTGCCAGCAGTTTAGGAGCGACTAGCGGGAGAGTCCGGAACAATGAGCAGTTCTTC
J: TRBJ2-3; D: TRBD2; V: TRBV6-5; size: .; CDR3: CASSSLSGGFTDTQYF; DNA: TGTGCCAGCAGTTCTCTTAGCGGGGGGTTCACAGATACGCAGTATTTT
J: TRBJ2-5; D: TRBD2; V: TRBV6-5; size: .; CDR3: CASGLAGGAGETQYF; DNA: TGTGCCAGCGGTCTAGCGGGAGGTGCCGGGGAGACCCAGTACTTC
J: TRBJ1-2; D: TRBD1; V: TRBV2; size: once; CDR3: CASSEVGQDYGYTF; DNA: TGTGCCAGCAGTGAAGTGGGACAGGACTATGGCTACACCTTC
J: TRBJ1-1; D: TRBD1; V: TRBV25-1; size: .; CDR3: CASSANRGQGTEAFF; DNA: TGTGCCAGCAGTGCGAACAGGGGGCAGGGCACTGAAGCTTTCTTT
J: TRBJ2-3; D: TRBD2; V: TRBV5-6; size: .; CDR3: CASSLELAGENTQYF; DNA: TGTGCCAGCAGCTTGGAGCTAGCGGGGGAGAATACGCAGTATTTT
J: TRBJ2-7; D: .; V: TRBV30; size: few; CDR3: CAWNLPGAYEQYF; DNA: TGTGCCTGGAATCTCCCAGGGGCCTACGAGCAGTACTTC
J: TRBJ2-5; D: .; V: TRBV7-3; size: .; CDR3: CASLCRLAKETQYF; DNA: TGTGCCAGCCTGTGTCGCCTAGCAAAAGAGACCCAGTACTTC
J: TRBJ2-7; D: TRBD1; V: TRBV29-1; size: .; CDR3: CSVEGLQGLSYEQYF; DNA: TGCAGCGTTGAAGGTTTACAGGGGCTATCCTACGAGCAGTACTTC
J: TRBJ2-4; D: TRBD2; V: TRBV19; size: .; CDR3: CASSLGRLAGGNIQYF; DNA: TGTGCCAGTAGTTTGGGGCGACTAGCGGGAGGTAACATTCAGTACTTC
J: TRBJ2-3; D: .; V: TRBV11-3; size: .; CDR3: CASSLPITDTQYF; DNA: TGTGCCAGCAGCTTACCCATCACAGATACGCAGTATTTT
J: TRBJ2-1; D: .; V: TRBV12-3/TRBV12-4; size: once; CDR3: CASSFLEGGEQFF; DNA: TGTGCCAGCAGTTTCCTTGAAGGGGGTGAGCAGTTCTTC
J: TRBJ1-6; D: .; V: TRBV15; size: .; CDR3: CATSWGEGSPLHF; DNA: TGTGCCACCAGCTGGGGGGAGGGCTCACCCCTCCACTTT
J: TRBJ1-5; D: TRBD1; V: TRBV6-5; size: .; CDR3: CASSLTGISNQPQHF; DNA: TGTGCCAGCAGCCTGACAGGGATTAGCAATCAGCCCCAGCATTTT
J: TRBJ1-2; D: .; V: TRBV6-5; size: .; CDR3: CASSPGLPGDYGYTF; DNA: TGTGCCAGCAGCCCCGGTCTCCCGGGAGACTATGGCTACACCTTC
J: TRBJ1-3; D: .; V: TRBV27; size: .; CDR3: CASSPFAAGNTIYF; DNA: TGTGCCAGCAGCCCCTTTGCGGCTGGAAACACCATATATTTT
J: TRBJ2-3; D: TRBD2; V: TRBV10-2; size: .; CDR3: CASSPLAEVTLGVTDTQYF; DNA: TGCGCCAGCAGCCCACTAGCGGAGGTGACCTTGGGGGTCACAGATACGCAGTATTTT
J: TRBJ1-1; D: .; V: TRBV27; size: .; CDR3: CASSFSRENTEAFF; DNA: TGTGCCAGCAGCTTCTCCCGGGAGAACACTGAAGCTTTCTTT
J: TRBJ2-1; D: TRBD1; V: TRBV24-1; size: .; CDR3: CATSDRHEAGTGLDEQFF; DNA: TGTGCCACCAGTGACCGACATGAAGCCGGGACAGGGCTCGATGAGCAGTTCTTC
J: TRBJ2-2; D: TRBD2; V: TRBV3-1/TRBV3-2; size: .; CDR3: CASSQTSGGATGELFF; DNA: TGTGCCAGCAGCCAAACTAGCGGGGGAGCCACCGGGGAGCTGTTTTTT